The 6 T cell receptor beta chains in this list originate from one sample, sequenced in a study of blood T cell repertoires in COVID-19. Sequencing used immunoSEQ multiplex PCR; TCRdb keeps in-frame clones, though not all of them. The sample yields approximately 500,000 clones, approximately 89% seen once. The sequenced sample was peripheral blood. These receptors were obtained from a man between 18 and 35 years old with COVID-19, enrolled during active disease.

The chain joins TRBV7-3 to TRBJ2-7; 7 nucleotides match TRBD2. V dropped 2 bases and J dropped 0; count of bases not matched to a gene: 4. Germline V gives CDR1 SGHTA, CDR2 FQGTGA. This CDR3 spans 15 amino acids. CDR3 nucleotides: TGTGCCAGCAGCTTACTCGCGGGAGCCTCCTACGAGCAGTACTTC. Its protein product is CASSLLAGASYEQYF. The full variable domain, with the rest looked up from reference TRBV7-3 and TRBJ2-7, is GAGVSQTPSNKVTEKGKYVELRCDPISGHTALYWYRQSLGQGPEFLIYFQGTGAADDSGLPNDRFFAVRPEGSVSTLKIQRTERGDSAVYLCASSLLAGASYEQYFGPGTRLTVT.

The chain carries TRBV6-6 and TRBJ1-5; 8 bases match TRBD1. The CDR3 loop spans 14 amino acids. Germline CDR1 reads MNHNY; CDR2 reads SVGAGI (reference sequence). V was clipped by 6 bases and J by 2 bases; unmatched bases: 3. CDR3 residues: CASRQTGGNQPQHF. The CDR3 coding sequence is TGTGCCAGCAGACAGACAGGGGGCAATCAGCCCCAGCATTTT.

This clone occurred a few times. Other DNA variants within this sample encode the same CDR3. This sequence joins TRBV7-9 and TRBJ1-2; D might be TRBD1 (6 bases). Germline CDR1 and CDR2: SEHNR and FQNEAQ (reference sequence). Deletions cut 3 bases from V and 5 bases from J, with 10 bases between. CDR3 length: 13 residues. CDR3 nucleotide sequence: TGTGCCAGCAGCTTGGGGGCAGGGTATGGCTACACCTTC. Translated, it gives CASSLGAGYGYTF.

V is TRBV7-9 and J is TRBJ1-2; 7 nucleotides line up with TRBD1. Germline V gene data show CDR1 as SEHNR and CDR2 as FQNEAQ (reference sequence). The ends lost 1 base at V and 6 bases at J; junction bases unmatched: 2. CDR3 size: 13 residues. The CDR3 here is CASSLEQGHGYTF. Here the CDR3 DNA reads TGTGCCAGCAGCTTAGAACAGGGGCATGGCTACACCTTC.

The gene calls are TRBV7-8 and TRBJ2-1; 8 bases match TRBD1. J was trimmed by 4 bases and V by 8 bases; bases with no gene match: 13. The CDR3 length is 16 residues. The V gene's germline CDR1 is SGHVS and CDR2 FQNEAQ. In DNA form, the CDR3 reads TGTGCCAGCTCCTACCATAGGACAGGGCCTTACAATGAGCAGTTCTTC. It specifies CASSYHRTGPYNEQFF.

The rearrangement joins TRBV9 to TRBJ2-2; tentative D call: TRBD1 (6 bases). Per germline, CDR1 SGDLS and CDR2 YYNGEE. The V end lost 7 bases, the J end lost 3 bases, and 16 bases lay between the germline ends. The CDR3 spans 15 residues. Here the CDR3 reads CASSTGLADTGELFF. The CDR3 DNA sequence: TGTGCCAGCTCTACAGGGTTAGCAGACACCGGGGAGCTGTTTTTT.